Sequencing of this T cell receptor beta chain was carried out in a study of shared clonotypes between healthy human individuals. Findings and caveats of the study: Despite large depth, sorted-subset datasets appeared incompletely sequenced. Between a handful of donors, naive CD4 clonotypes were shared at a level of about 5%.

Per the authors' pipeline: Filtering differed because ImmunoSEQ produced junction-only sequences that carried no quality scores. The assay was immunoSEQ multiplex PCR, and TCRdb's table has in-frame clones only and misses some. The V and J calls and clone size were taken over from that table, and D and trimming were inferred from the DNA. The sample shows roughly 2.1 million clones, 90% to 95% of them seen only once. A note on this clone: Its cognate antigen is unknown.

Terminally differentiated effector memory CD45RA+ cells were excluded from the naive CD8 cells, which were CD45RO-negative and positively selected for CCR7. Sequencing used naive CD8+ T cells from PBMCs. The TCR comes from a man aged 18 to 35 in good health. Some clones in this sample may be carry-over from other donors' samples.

The CDR3 region is CASSFGLAGRYEQYF. CDR3 DNA: TGTGCCAGCAGTTTCGGACTAGCGGGAAGGTACGAGCAGTACTTC. J is TRBJ2-7 and V is TRBV27, with 12 nucleotides matching TRBD2. This CDR3 has 15 amino acids. The J segment lost 4 bases and the V segment lost 3 bases, leaving 4 bases of the junction unmatched. CDR1 is MNHEY, CDR2 SMNVEV, per germline (reference sequence).